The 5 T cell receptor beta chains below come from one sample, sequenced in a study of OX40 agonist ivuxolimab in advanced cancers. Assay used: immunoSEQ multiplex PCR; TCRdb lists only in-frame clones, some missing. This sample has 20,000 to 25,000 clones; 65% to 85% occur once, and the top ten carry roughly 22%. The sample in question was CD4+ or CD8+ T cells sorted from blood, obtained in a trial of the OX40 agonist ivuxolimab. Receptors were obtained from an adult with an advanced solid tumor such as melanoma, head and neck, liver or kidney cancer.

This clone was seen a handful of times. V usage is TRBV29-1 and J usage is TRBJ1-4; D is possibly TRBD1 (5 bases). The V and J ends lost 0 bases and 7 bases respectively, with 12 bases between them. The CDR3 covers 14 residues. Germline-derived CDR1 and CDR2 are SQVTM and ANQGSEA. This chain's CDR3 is CSVEDAGEGEKLFF. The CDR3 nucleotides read TGCAGCGTTGAAGACGCGGGGGAAGGTGAAAAACTGTTTTTT.

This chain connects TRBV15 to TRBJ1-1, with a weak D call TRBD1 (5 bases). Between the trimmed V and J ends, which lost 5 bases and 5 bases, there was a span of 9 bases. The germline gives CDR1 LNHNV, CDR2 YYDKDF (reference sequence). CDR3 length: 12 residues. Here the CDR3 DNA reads TGTGCCACCAGCTGGGGGGTAACTGAAGCTTTCTTT. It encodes CATSWGVTEAFF.

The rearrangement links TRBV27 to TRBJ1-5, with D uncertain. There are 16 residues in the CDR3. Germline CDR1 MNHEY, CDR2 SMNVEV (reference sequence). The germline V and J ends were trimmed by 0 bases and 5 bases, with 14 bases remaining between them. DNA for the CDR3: TGTGCCAGCAGTTTATCTCAAACTTTGGGGTATCAGCCCCAGCATTTT. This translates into CASSLSQTLGYQPQHF.

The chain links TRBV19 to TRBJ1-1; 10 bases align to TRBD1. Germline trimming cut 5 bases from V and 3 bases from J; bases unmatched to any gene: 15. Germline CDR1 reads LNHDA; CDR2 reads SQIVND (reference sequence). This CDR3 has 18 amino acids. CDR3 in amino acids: CASSSLDRGDFRDTEAFF. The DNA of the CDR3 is TGTGCCAGTAGTTCTCTGGACAGGGGGGATTTTAGGGACACTGAAGCTTTCTTT.

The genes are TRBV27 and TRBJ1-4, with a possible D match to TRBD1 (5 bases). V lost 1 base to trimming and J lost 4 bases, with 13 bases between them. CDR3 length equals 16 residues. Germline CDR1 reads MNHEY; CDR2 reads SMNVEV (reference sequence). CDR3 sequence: CASSLYRSRNNEKLFF. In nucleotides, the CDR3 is TGTGCCAGCAGTTTATACAGGAGCCGAAATAATGAAAAACTGTTTTTT.